The following is a T cell receptor (beta chain) sequence with its context. As yet, its antigen is unknown. This record belongs to a study of T cell repertoires in cytomegalovirus infection. Study-level information: Both a matching HLA type and CMV infection were indicated by public TCR beta signatures. General study findings and limits: Individuals carrying CMV plus the relevant HLA were identified by cumulative frequency of public TCR beta families.

One entry per CDR3 protein results from TCRdb running MiXCR on the reads. The table lists about 300,000 distinct CDR3 sequences, around 10% of them singletons. CDR3 length: 14 amino acids. CDR1 LNHNV and CDR2 YYDKDF come from the germline V gene (reference sequence). Trimming stripped 1 base from V and 4 bases from J, with 9 bases between. Sequences were obtained from PBMCs. This receptor was obtained from a human donor in good health (CMV status not recorded). Some clones in this sample may be carry-over from other donors' samples. The chain couples TRBV15 to TRBJ2-3; possible D gene TRBD1, 6 bases. CDR3 protein: CATSRARGSDTQYF. The DNA of the CDR3 is TGTGCCACCAGCAGAGCAAGGGGGTCAGATACGCAGTATTTT.